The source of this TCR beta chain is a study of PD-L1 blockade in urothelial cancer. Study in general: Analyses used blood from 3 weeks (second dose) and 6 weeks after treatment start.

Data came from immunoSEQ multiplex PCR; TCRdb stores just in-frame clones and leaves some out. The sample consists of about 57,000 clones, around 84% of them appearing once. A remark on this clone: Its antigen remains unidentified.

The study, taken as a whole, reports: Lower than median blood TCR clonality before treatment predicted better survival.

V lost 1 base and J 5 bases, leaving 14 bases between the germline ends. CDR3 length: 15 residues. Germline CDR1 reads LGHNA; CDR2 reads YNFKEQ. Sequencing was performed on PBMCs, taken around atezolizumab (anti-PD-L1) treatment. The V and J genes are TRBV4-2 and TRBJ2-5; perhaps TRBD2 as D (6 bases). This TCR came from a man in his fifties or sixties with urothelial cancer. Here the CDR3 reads CASSQGGGVGETQYF. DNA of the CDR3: TGTGCCAGCAGCCAAGGTGGCGGGGTGGGGGAGACCCAGTACTTC.